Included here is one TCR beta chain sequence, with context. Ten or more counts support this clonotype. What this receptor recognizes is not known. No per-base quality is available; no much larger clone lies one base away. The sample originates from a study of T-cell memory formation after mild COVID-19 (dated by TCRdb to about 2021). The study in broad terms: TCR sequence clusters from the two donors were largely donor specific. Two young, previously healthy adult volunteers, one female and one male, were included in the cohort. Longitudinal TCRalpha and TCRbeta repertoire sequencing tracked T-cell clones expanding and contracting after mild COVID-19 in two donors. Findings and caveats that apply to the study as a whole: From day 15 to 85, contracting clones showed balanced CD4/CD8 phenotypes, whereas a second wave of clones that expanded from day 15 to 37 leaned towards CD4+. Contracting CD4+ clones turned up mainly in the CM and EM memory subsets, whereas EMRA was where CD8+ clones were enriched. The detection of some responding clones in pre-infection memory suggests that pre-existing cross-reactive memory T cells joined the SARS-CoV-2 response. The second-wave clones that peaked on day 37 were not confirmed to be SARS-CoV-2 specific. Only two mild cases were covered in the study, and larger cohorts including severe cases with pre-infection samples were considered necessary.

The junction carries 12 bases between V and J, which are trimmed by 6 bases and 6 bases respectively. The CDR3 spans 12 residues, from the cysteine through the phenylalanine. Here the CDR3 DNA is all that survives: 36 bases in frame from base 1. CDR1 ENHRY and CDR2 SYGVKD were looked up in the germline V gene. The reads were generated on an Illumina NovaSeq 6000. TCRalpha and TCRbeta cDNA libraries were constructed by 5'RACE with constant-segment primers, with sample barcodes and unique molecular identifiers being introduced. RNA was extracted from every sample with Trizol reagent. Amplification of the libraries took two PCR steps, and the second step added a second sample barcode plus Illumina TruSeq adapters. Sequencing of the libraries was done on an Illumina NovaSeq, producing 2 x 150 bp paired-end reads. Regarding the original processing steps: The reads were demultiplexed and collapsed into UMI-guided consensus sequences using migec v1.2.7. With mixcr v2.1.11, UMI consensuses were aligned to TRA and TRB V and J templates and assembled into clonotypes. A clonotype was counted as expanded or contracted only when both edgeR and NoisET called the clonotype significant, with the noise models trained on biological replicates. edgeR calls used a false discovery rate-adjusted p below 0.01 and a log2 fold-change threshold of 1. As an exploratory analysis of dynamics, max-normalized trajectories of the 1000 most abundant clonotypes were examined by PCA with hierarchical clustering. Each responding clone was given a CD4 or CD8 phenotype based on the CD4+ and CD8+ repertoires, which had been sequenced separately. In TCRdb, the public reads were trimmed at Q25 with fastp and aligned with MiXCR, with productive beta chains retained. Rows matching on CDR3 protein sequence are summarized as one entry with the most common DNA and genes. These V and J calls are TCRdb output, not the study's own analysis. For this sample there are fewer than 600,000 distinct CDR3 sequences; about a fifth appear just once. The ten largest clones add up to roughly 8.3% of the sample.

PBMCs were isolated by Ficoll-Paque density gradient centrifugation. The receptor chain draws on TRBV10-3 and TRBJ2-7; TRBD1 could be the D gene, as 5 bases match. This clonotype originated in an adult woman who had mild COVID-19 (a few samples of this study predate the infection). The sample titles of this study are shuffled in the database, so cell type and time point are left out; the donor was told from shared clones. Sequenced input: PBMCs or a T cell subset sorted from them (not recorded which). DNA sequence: TGTGCCATCAGCCCGACAGTGGTCGAGCAGTACTTC. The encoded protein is CAISPTVVEQYF.